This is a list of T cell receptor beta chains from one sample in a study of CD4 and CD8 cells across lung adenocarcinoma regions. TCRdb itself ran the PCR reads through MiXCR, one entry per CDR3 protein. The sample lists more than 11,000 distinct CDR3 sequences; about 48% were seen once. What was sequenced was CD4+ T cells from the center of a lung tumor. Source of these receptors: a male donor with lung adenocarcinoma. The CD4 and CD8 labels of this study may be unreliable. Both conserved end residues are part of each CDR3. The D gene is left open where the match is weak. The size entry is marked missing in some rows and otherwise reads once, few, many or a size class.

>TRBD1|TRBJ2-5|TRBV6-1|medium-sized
TGTGCCAGCAGTCAACAGGGGGCCCGCCTAGAGACCCAGTACTTC
CASSQQGARLETQYF
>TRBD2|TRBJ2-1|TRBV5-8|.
TGTGCCAGCAGCTTGGCGACTAGCGGCTCCTACAATGAGCAGTTCTTC
CASSLATSGSYNEQFF
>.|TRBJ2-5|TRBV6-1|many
TGTGCCAGCAGGGACAACGCAGGGGGGGGACCCATGTACTTC
CASRDNAGGGPMYF
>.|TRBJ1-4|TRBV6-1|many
TGTGCCAGCAGGCAGGGCGGAGGGAATGAAAAACTGTTTTTT
CASRQGGGNEKLFF
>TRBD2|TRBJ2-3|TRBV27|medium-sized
TGTGCCAGCAGTTCGACTAGCGGGGCATTCACAGATACGCAGTATTTT
CASSSTSGAFTDTQYF
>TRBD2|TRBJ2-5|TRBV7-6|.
TGTGCCAGCACGGGGGCGGGGGGGCGGGGCCAAGAGACGCAGTATTTC
CASTGAGGRGQETQYF
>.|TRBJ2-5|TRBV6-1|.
TGTGCCAGCAGTCCTTCCGTGGGGGGAGCGGTGCCAGATACCCAGTACTTT
CASSPSVGGAVPDTQYF
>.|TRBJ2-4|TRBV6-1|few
TGTGCCAGCAGTCCGGAGGAAGGCAAAAACATTCAGTACTTC
CASSPEEGKNIQYF
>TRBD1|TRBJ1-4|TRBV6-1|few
TGTGCCAGCACCACAGGGGGCGGAATGGTGGGTGAAAAACTGTTTTTT
CASTTGGGMVGEKLFF
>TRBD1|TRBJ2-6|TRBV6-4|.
TGTGCCAGCAGTGGACAGGGGTCTGGGGCCAACGTCCTGACTTTC
CASSGQGSGANVLTF
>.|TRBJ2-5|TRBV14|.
TGTGCCAGCAGCCTCCGCGTCGGACAAGAGACCCAGTACTTC
CASSLRVGQETQYF
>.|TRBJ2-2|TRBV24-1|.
TGTGCCACCAAGGGGGGTGCCGGGGAGCTGTTTTTT
CATKGGAGELFF
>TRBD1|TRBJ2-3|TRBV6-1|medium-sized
TGTGCCAGCAGTGTACAGGGGTGGCACACAGATACGCAGTATTTT
CASSVQGWHTDTQYF
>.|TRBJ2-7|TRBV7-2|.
TGTGCCAGCGGGTCCTTTAGCGGTCCCTACGAGCAGTACTTC
CASGSFSGPYEQYF
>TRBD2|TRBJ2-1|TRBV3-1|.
TGTGCCAGCAGCCAGCCCCGGGGGGGGGGCGGGGCCTACAATGAGCAGTTCTTC
CASSQPRGGGGAYNEQFF
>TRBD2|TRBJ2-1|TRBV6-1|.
TGTGCCAGCAGTACCTCCGGGACTAGCGGCCCTAGCGAGCAGTTCTTC
CASSTSGTSGPSEQFF
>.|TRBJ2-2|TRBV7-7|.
TGTGCTAGCAGCCTGTCAGGGTCGGGCACCGGGGAGCTGTTTTTT
CASSLSGSGTGELFF
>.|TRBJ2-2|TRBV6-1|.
TGTGCCAGCAGTGAACCGGGCCGGGACACCGGGGAGCTGTTTTTT
CASSEPGRDTGELFF
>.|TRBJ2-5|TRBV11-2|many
TGTGCCAGCAGCCTATACAGGGAGGAGACCCAGTACTTC
CASSLYREETQYF
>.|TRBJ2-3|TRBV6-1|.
TGTGCCAGCAGTCCCGGGACTTTGGACAAAAACATGCAGTATTTT
CASSPGTLDKNMQYF
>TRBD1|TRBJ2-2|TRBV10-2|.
TGCGCCAGCGGCCCACAGGTTGCGGGGACAGGGGCGCAGTTTTTT
CASGPQVAGTGAQFF
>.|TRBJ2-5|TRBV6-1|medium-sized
TGTGCCAGCAGTGACTATTGGACAGCTAAAGAGACCCAGTACTTC
CASSDYWTAKETQYF
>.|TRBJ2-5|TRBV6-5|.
TGTGCCAGCAGTTCCTCCCCGGGGTTCGGGAACAAGTACTTC
CASSSSPGFGNKYF